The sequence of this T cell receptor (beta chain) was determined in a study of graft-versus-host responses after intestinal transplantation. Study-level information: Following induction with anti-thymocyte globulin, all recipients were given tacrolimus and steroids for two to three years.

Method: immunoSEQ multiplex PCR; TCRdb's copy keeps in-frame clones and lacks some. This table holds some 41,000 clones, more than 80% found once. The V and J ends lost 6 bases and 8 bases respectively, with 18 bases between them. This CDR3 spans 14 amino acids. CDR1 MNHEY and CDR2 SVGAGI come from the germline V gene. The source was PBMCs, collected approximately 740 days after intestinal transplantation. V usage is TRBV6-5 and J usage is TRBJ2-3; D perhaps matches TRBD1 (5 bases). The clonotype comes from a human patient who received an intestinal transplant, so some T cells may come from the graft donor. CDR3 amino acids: CASRRGRAAATQYF. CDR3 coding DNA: TGTGCCAGCAGAAGAGGCAGGGCCGCCGCTACGCAGTATTTT.